Listed below are T cell receptor beta chains from one sample, sequenced in a study of cytomegalovirus exposure and HLA in healthy donors. TCRdb keeps only in-frame clones here, not all; method: immunoSEQ multiplex PCR. The sample data list about 110,000 clones. The sequencing sample was made of PBMCs. These receptors were obtained from a man aged 35 to 55 in good health and CMV-seropositive. The CDR3 runs from the conserved cysteine through the conserved F or W. A D gene is named only where the DNA matches it firmly.

J | D | V | CDR3 | DNA
TRBJ1-2 | TRBD1 | TRBV5-1 | CASSLGFVGTGYGYTF | TGCGCCAGCAGCTTGGGCTTCGTAGGGACAGGATACGGCTACACCTTC
TRBJ2-2 | . | TRBV28 | CASSPSSYGRNTGELFF | TGTGCCAGCAGTCCGTCATCATATGGCCGGAACACCGGGGAGCTGTTTTTT
TRBJ2-4 | . | TRBV19 | CASKLSVTGRNIQYF | TGTGCCAGTAAATTATCGGTTACAGGGAGAAACATTCAGTACTTC
TRBJ1-2 | . | TRBV11-3 | CASSLDPGHGYTF | TGTGCCAGCAGCTTAGATCCTGGGCATGGCTACACCTTC
TRBJ1-2 | TRBD1 | TRBV28 | CASNSQGAINYGYTF | TGTGCCAGCAACTCACAGGGGGCCATCAACTATGGCTACACCTTC
TRBJ2-2 | . | TRBV28 | CASSSGMNTGELFF | TGTGCCAGCAGTTCCGGGATGAACACCGGGGAGCTGTTTTTT
TRBJ1-1 | TRBD1 | TRBV19 | CASSKTGEPFGNTEAFF | TGTGCCAGTAGTAAAACAGGGGAACCGTTCGGGAACACTGAAGCTTTCTTT
TRBJ2-7 | . | TRBV4-3 | CASSVGEGGAYEQYF | TGCGCCAGCAGTGTTGGGGAAGGAGGTGCCTACGAGCAGTACTTC
TRBJ1-2 | . | TRBV20-1 | CSAPSADGYTF | TGCAGTGCCCCGAGCGCGGATGGCTACACCTTC
TRBJ1-5 | TRBD1 | TRBV19 | CASSGTARDQPQHF | TGTGCCAGTTCCGGGACAGCAAGAGATCAGCCCCAGCATTTT
TRBJ1-4 | . | TRBV13 | CASSLGSGALIF | TGTGCCAGCAGCTTAGGCTCGGGAGCCTTAATTTTT